This T cell receptor (beta chain) stems from a study of regulatory dendritic cells for organ transplantation listed by TCRdb under 2017. In the study overall: To make regulatory dendritic cells, monocytes were cultured with vitamin D3 on days 0 and 4, plus IL-10 on day 4. On day 6, LPS was added to the DC cultures so that the response of the DCs to a potent maturation-inducing agent could be evaluated. The TCRbeta repertoires of sorted naive and memory CD4+ and CD8+ T cells were sequenced before and after allostimulation with regulatory or mature dendritic cells.

This clone was picked up a small number of times. There is no known antigen for this receptor. Base qualities are not provided; no much larger clone lies one nucleotide away. Sorted T cell subsets were CFSE-labeled and co-cultured for approximately 5 days with allogeneic regulatory or mature dendritic cells at a 1:10 DC:T ratio. Naive T cells were sorted as CD45RA+ and memory T cells as CD45RO+ CD4+ or CD8+ cells by FACS. Two healthy control subjects provided the T cells used for TCR sequencing. Genomic DNA was extracted with the Qiagen DNeasy Blood & Tissue Kit. A multiplexed two-step PCR with Vbeta-specific forward primers and Jbeta-specific reverse primers was used to amplify the TCRbeta CDR3 regions. TCRbeta libraries were sequenced on an Illumina instrument through the immunoSEQ service. The source study handled its data this way. IMGT annotation was used to assign V, D and J genes, and synthetic CDR3 analogues were used to correct counts for multiplex PCR bias. In the immunoSEQ Analyzer, repertoire clonality was calculated as one minus the normalized Shannon entropy. Fisher's exact test with Benjamini-Hochberg false discovery rate control was used to define clonal expansion, with two-tailed P<0.01. The clones in this table, taken by TCRdb from immuneACCESS, are in-frame only. Not every clone is retained; where verified, under half of the shortfall comes from an unresolved V gene, and the cause of the rest is unknown. V and J calls and clone size are given by that table; D and trimming were obtained from the DNA. Here the sample has over 10,000 clones; approximately 56% occur a single time. The top ten clones comprise 0.9% to 1.5% of the sample.

Reading from cysteine to phenylalanine, the CDR3 counts 12 amino acids. Only the CDR3 portion is preserved as DNA: 36 bases, with reading frame beginning at the first base. V is pruned by 3 bases and J by 8 bases, leaving 3 bases of the junction without a gene match. From a lookup of the germline V gene (reference sequence), CDR1 and CDR2 are SEHNR and FQNEAQ. Study-wide conclusions, independent of this receptor: Allostimulation expanded memory CD8+ clones in both subjects, but regulatory dendritic cells appeared to induce more limited expansion than mature dendritic cells. Of the resting subsets, memory CD8+ T cells had the largest number of alloreactive TCR clonotypes. Naive CD4+ and CD8+ T cells showed highly diverse repertoires, whereas memory cells were less diverse and memory CD8+ cells were the most oligoclonal. Sequencing was done in only a couple of subjects, and the authors reported considerable heterogeneity between individuals in the alloreactive memory CD8+ T cell pool.

This receptor was obtained from a human donor in good health. The rearrangement combines TRBV7-9 with TRBJ1-1; 7 of the junction bases match TRBD1. The sample comprised naive CD8+ T cells from blood cultured with dendritic cells. The cell subset or site label on this specimen signifies: CD45RA+ naive T cells. Here is the DNA: TGTGCCAGCAGCTTTGGACAGGCCGAAGCTTTCTTT. It specifies CASSFGQAEAFF.